A single sample is the source of the 7 T cell receptor beta chains below, sequenced in a study of T-cell memory formation after mild COVID-19. TCRdb fed the 5' RACE reads into MiXCR, producing one record per CDR3 protein. The sample shows tens of thousands of distinct CDR3 sequences, about 23% of them seen only once. Specimen: PBMCs or a T cell subset sorted from them (not recorded which). These TCRs come from a young man who had mild COVID-19 (a few samples of this study predate the infection). Cell type and time point are not known.

This chain uses TRBV7-8 with TRBJ1-3; possibly TRBD1 for D (6 bases). CDR1 is SGHVS, CDR2 FQNEAQ, per germline. The CDR3 spans 15 residues. V lost 1 base and J lost 4, with 11 bases in between. The CDR3 nucleotides read TGTGCCAGCAGCTTAGGGCAGGGGTTCGGAAACACCATATATTTT. This gives the protein CASSLGQGFGNTIYF.

This clonotype was observed a few times. The chain's CDR3 is CASSQAPGETQYF. DNA of the CDR3: TGCGCCAGCAGCCAAGCGCCCGGGGAGACCCAGTACTTC. The chain joins TRBV4-1 to TRBJ2-5; D gene unclear. V lost 1 base and J lost 5, with 8 bases in between. CDR1 and CDR2 (germline): MGHRA, YSYEKL. This CDR3 is built from 13 residues.

The rearrangement joins TRBV3-1 to TRBJ2-4; D gene uncertain. With 4 bases removed from V and 1 base from J, the gap between germline ends came to 8 bases. The CDR3 has 14 amino acids. CDR1 is LGHDT, CDR2 YNNKEL, per germline (reference sequence). The DNA of the CDR3 is TGTGCCAGCAGCCGCGGTACGGCCAAAAACATTCAGTACTTC. It codes for CASSRGTAKNIQYF.

J is TRBJ1-5 and V is TRBV15; 10 nucleotides align to TRBD1. The CDR3 runs 16 residues. V was clipped by 1 base and J by 7 bases; unmatched bases: 7. The V gene's germline CDR1 is LNHNV and CDR2 YYDKDF (reference sequence). CDR3 sequence: CATSRAGTGAGQPQHF. CDR3 in DNA: TGTGCCACCAGCAGAGCCGGGACAGGGGCTGGGCAGCCCCAGCATTTT.

As regards this clonotype: Compared with germline, one end of the junction differs, possibly owing to a read error. V is TRBV6-1 and J is TRBJ1-4; 7 bases are shared with TRBD1. CDR1 and CDR2 from the germline V gene are MNHNS and SASEGT. The CDR3 is 16 amino acids. CDR3: CAGSDPGAGGTEKLFF. The CDR3 DNA sequence: TGTGCCGGCAGTGATCCTGGGGCAGGGGGTACTGAAAAACTGTTTTTT.

V gene TRBV5-1 combines with J gene TRBJ2-7; D call uncertain. V lost 1 base and J lost 2, with 10 bases in between. This CDR3 has 14 amino acids. CDR1 and CDR2 from the germline V gene are SGHRS and YFSETQ. CDR3 region: CASSLWPTPYEQYF. Here the CDR3 DNA reads TGCGCCAGCAGCTTGTGGCCAACCCCCTACGAGCAGTACTTC.

This clonotype showed up just a few times. The chain couples TRBV4-3 to TRBJ2-1, with D hard to call. V was pared by 0 bases and J by 10 bases, with 10 bases between. Germline CDR1 and CDR2: LGHNA and YSLEER. This CDR3 has 13 residues. This CDR3 reads CASSQDLGSEQFF. The CDR3 region has the DNA TGCGCCAGCAGCCAAGACCTAGGTAGCGAGCAGTTCTTC.